The clone carrying this T cell receptor beta chain was seen a handful of times. These data are taken from a study of cytomegalovirus exposure and HLA in healthy donors. The CDR3 has 16 amino acids. Germline V gives CDR1 MGHRA, CDR2 YSYEKL. Between the trimmed V and J ends, which lost 0 bases and 4 bases, there was a span of 15 bases. Amplification used 60 Vbeta primers and 13 Jbeta primers. Only in-frame clones appear in the TCRdb table, and some are missing; sequencing was by immunoSEQ multiplex PCR. The sample holds 130,000 or so clones; 74% are singletons and the top ten take approximately 7%. The chain recombines TRBV4-1 with TRBJ2-5, with D possibly TRBD1 on 7 matching bases. Specimen: PBMCs. The TCR sequence derives from a man in his forties or fifties in good health and CMV-seropositive. The CDR3 DNA sequence: TGCGCCAGCAGCCAAGATATACAGGGGCGGGGAGAGACCCAGTACTTC. Residues: CASSQDIQGRGETQYF.